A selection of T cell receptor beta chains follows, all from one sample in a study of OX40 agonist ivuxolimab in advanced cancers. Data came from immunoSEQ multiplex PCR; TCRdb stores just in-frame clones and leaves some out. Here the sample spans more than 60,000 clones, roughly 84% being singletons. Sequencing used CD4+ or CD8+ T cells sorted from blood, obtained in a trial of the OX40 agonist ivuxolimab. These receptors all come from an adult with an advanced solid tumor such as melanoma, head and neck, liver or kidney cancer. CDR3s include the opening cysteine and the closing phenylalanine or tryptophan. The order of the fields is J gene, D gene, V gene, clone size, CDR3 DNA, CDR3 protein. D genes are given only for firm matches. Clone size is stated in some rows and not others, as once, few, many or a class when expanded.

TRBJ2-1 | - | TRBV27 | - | TGTGCCAGCAGCACCCCCTCCGCAGCAGAGTACAATGAGCAGTTCTTC | CASSTPSAAEYNEQFF
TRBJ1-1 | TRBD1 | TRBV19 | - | TGTGCCAGTAGTAGGGGACAGTACACTGAAGCTTTCTTT | CASSRGQYTEAFF
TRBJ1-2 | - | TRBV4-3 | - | TGCGCCAGCAGCCCTATCGGACCGTCCGGCTACACCTTC | CASSPIGPSGYTF
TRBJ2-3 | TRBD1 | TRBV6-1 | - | TGTGCCAGCAGGGGACAGGTTCTAGATACGCAGTATTTT | CASRGQVLDTQYF
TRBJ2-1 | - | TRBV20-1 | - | TGCAGTGCCCACAGGGGACTTGGGCAGTTCTTC | CSAHRGLGQFF
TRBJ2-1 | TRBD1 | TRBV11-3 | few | TGTGCCAGCAGCTTTCGACAGGGGAGCGGGTACAATGAGCAGTTCTTC | CASSFRQGSGYNEQFF
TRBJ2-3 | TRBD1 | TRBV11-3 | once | TGTGCCAGCAGCCAGGACAGGGGGCTTACAGATACGCAGTATTTT | CASSQDRGLTDTQYF
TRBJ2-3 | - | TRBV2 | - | TGTGCCGGCCGACTTCCCGTGGGGGATACGCAGTATTTT | CAGRLPVGDTQYF
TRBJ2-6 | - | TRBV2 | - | TGTGCCAGCAGCCGCGAAATGGACAGCTCTGGGGCCAACGTCCTGACTTTC | CASSREMDSSGANVLTF
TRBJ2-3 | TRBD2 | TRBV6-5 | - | TGTGCCAGCAGTTACTCGACTAGCGGAACAGATACGCAGTATTTT | CASSYSTSGTDTQYF
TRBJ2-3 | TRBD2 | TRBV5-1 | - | TGCGCCAGCAGCTTAGACTATAGCGGGAGAGGGACAGATACGCAGTATTTT | CASSLDYSGRGTDTQYF
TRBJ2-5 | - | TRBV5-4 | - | TGTGCCAGCAGCTTGCCCCCAGAGACCCAGTACTTC | CASSLPPETQYF
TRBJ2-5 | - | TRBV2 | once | TGTGCCAGCATGACGCAAGAGACCCAGTACTTC | CASMTQETQYF
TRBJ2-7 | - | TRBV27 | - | TGTGCCAGCAGTTTCCGGGGGAGGACAGGTAGCTCCTACGAGCAGTACTTC | CASSFRGRTGSSYEQYF
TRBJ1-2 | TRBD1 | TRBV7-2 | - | TGTGCCAGCAGCTGGGACAGCGCTTCTAACTATGGCTACACCTTC | CASSWDSASNYGYTF
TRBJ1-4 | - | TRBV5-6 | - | TGTGCCAGCAGCTTCCCGGTATCTTCGGAAAAACTGTTTTTT | CASSFPVSSEKLFF
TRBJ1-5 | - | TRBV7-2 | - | TGTGCCAGCAGCTTACAGGCCGGATACCCCCCCCAGCCCCAGCATTTT | CASSLQAGYPPQPQHF